The next 5 T cell receptor beta chains were all read from a single sample in a study of immune evolution from preneoplasia to lung adenocarcinoma. TCRdb keeps only in-frame clones here, not all; method: immunoSEQ multiplex PCR. This sample has 6,000 to 9,500 clones, with 55% to 75% found just once. Source material: FFPE lung adenocarcinoma in situ tissue. These receptors were collected from an older donor with lung adenocarcinoma. Some clones in this sample may be carry-over from other donors' samples.

The V and J genes are TRBV11-2 and TRBJ2-3; no reliable D call. Germline CDR1 SGHAT, CDR2 FQNNGV. The length of the CDR3 is 11 residues. V was cut by 5 bases and J by 2 bases, with 2 bases left in between. The CDR3 nucleotides read TGTGCCAGCAGCCACACAGATACGCAGTATTTT. Amino acid sequence: CASSHTDTQYF.

The chain links TRBV10-2 to TRBJ1-5; D is perhaps TRBD1 (6 bases). The CDR3 runs to 14 residues. V lost 8 bases and J 4 bases, leaving 15 bases between the germline ends. Germline V lookup: CDR1 WSHSY, CDR2 SAAADI. The CDR3 DNA follows: TGCGCCAGCGGCTCGAGGGGGAGGAATCAGCCCCAGCATTTT. Encoded protein: CASGSRGRNQPQHF.

In its sample, this clone was seen a few times. The rearrangement links TRBV7-3 to TRBJ2-7; D is perhaps TRBD1 or TRBD2 (5 bases each). There are 13 residues in the CDR3. V lost 1 base and J 5 bases, leaving 9 bases between the germline ends. Germline V gene data show CDR1 as SGHTA and CDR2 as FQGTGA. The DNA for the CDR3 is TGTGCCAGCAGCTTAATCAGGGACCACGAGCAGTACTTC. Its translation is CASSLIRDHEQYF.

By sample share, this clone is medium-sized (0.01 to 0.1%). This chain joins TRBV19 and TRBJ1-4; D remains unclear. Between the trimmed V and J ends, which lost 4 bases and 8 bases, there was a span of 17 bases. Germline CDR1 LNHDA, CDR2 SQIVND (reference sequence). There are 15 residues in the CDR3. CDR3 in amino acids: CASSSDGQLDEKLFF. DNA for the CDR3: TGTGCCAGTAGTAGTGACGGGCAGCTAGACGAAAAACTGTTTTTT. Full variable domain (missing parts from reference TRBV19 and TRBJ1-4): DGGITQSPKYLFRKEGQNVTLSCEQNLNHDAMYWYRQDPGQGLRLIYYSQIVNDFQKGDIAEGYSVSREKKESFPLTVTSAQKNPTAFYLCASSSDGQLDEKLFFGSGTQLSVL.

This clone is judged large. The chain carries TRBV6-1 and TRBJ2-1; 10 bases align to TRBD2. V gave up 6 bases and J gave up 6 bases; unmatched junction bases: 5. Germline loops: CDR1 MNHNS, CDR2 SASEGT. CDR3 length: 14 amino acids. The CDR3, as DNA: TGTGCCAGCAGGCTTAGCGGGGGGTTCAATGAGCAGTTCTTC. This sequence encodes CASRLSGGFNEQFF.